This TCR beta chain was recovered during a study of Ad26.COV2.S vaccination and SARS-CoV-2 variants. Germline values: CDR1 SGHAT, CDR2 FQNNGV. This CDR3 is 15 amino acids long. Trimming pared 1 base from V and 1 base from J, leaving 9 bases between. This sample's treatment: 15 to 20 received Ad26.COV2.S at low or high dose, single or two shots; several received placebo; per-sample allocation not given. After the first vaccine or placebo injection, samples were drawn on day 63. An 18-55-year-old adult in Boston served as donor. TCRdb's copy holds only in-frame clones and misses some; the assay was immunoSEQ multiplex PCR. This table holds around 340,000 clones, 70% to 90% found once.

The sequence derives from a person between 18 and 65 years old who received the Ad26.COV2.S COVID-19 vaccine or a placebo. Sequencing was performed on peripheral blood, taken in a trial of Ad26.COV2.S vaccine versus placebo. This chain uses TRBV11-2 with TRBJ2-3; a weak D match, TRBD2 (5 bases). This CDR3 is CASSLGRTGTDTQYF. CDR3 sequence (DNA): TGTGCCAGCAGCTTAGGGAGGACGGGCACAGATACGCAGTATTTT.